Listed below are T cell receptor beta chains from one sample, sequenced in a study of chemoradiotherapy in HPV16-positive cancers. Data came from immunoSEQ multiplex PCR; TCRdb stores just in-frame clones and leaves some out. The sample consists of fewer than 40,000 clones, roughly 77% of them appearing once. This specimen was blood, taken from a patient who underwent chemoradiotherapy. These receptors came from a human donor with HPV-associated anogenital cancer. The CDR3 runs from the conserved cysteine through the conserved F or W. The D gene is left open where the match is weak. Expanded clones are given a class, and other clones once, few, many or no size at all.

V gene,clone size,D gene,J gene,CDR3 DNA,CDR3 protein
TRBV5-4,NA,TRBD2,TRBJ2-3,TGTGCCAGCAGCAAAAGCGGGACCTTCACAGATACGCAGTATTTT,CASSKSGTFTDTQYF
TRBV27,few,TRBD2,TRBJ2-2,TGTGCCAGCACCATCGGGACTAGCGCGAACACCGGGGAGCTGTTTTTT,CASTIGTSANTGELFF
TRBV11-1,NA,TRBD1,TRBJ1-2,TGTGCCAGCAGCTTATCAGGGGGGCAAGGCTATGGCTACACCTTC,CASSLSGGQGYGYTF
TRBV7-9,NA,NA,TRBJ2-3,TGTGCCAGCAGGGATCTCGCAGATACGCAGTATTTT,CASRDLADTQYF
TRBV14,NA,NA,TRBJ1-1,TGTGCCAGCAGTCCGGACGGGTGGGCCACTGAAGCTTTCTTT,CASSPDGWATEAFF
TRBV11-2,once,TRBD1,TRBJ2-1,TGTGCCAGCAGCTTAGAGGGGCGGGGGACAGGGTCTGGAAATGAGCAGTTCTTC,CASSLEGRGTGSGNEQFF
TRBV11-2,NA,TRBD1,TRBJ1-2,TGTGCCAGCAGCCCGGGACAGGACTATGGCTACACCTTC,CASSPGQDYGYTF
TRBV6-6,few,TRBD1,TRBJ2-7,TGTGCCAGCAGTCGGACAGGGAGCTCCTACGAGCAGTACTTC,CASSRTGSSYEQYF
TRBV9,NA,NA,TRBJ2-5,TGTGCCAGCAGCGTAGCTACCGGGGGAGTACAAGAGACCCAGTACTTC,CASSVATGGVQETQYF
TRBV6-5,NA,NA,TRBJ2-2,TGTGCCAGCAGTTACAATCCCAGGGTTGCCGGGGAGCTGTTTTTT,CASSYNPRVAGELFF
TRBV12-2,NA,NA,TRBJ2-6,TGTGCAAGTCGCCGGCAGGTCATCTCTGGGGCCAACGTCCTGACTTTC,CASRRQVISGANVLTF
TRBV13,medium-sized,NA,TRBJ2-2,TGTGCCAGCAGCTTCGGGGGCAGGTACACCGGGGAGCTGTTTTTT,CASSFGGRYTGELFF
TRBV4-1,once,NA,TRBJ1-3,TGCGCCAGCAGCCAAGCCCCGGGGGGGTGGACCTCTGGAAACACCATATATTTT,CASSQAPGGWTSGNTIYF
TRBV5-1,once,NA,TRBJ2-5,TGCGCCAGCAGCTTCTCCATGGGGGAGACCCAGTACTTC,CASSFSMGETQYF
TRBV7-3,NA,NA,TRBJ1-5,TGTGCCAGCAGCAAGGGGCCCAAGAATAGCAATCAGCCCCAGCATTTT,CASSKGPKNSNQPQHF
TRBV5-1,NA,NA,TRBJ1-1,TGCGCCAGCAGCTTGGATCTGAACACTGAAGCTTTCTTT,CASSLDLNTEAFF
TRBV29-1,NA,NA,TRBJ1-1,TGCAGCGTTGTTAACCCTGAAGCTTTCTTT,CSVVNPEAFF
TRBV14,NA,TRBD2,TRBJ2-3,TGTGCCAGCAGCCCTCGACTAGCGGGGGAGGGAGATACGCAGTATTTT,CASSPRLAGEGDTQYF
TRBV4-2,NA,NA,TRBJ2-2,TGTGCCAGCAGCCTTACAGGGATGACCGGGGAGCTGTTTTTT,CASSLTGMTGELFF
TRBV9,NA,NA,TRBJ2-2,TGTGCCAGCAGCGACGTACGGGCAGGATATGCGAACACCGGGGAGCTGTTTTTT,CASSDVRAGYANTGELFF
TRBV19,NA,NA,TRBJ2-7,TGTGCCTCTAGGGGGAAGGCGACCTACGAGCAGTACTTC,CASRGKATYEQYF
TRBV4-3,NA,TRBD2,TRBJ2-3,TGCGCCAGCAGCCAGCCGGGGGCGGCGGGGGGGACAGATACGCAGTATTTT,CASSQPGAAGGTDTQYF
TRBV7-9,NA,NA,TRBJ1-2,TGTGCCAGCAGCGGGGGGCAGGGGACCACGGGCTACACCTTC,CASSGGQGTTGYTF
TRBV11-2,NA,TRBD1,TRBJ2-7,TGTGCCAGCAGCGCGCAGGGGGCTTCCTACGAGCAGTACTTC,CASSAQGASYEQYF
TRBV6-6,NA,NA,TRBJ2-7,TGTGCCAGCAGTTACTCGATAAGCCCCGAGAGGTACGAGCAGTACTTC,CASSYSISPERYEQYF
TRBV7-9,NA,NA,TRBJ2-7,TGTGCCAGCAGCTTCAGGGCGGCCCTGAACGAGCAGTACTTC,CASSFRAALNEQYF
TRBV5-5,once,TRBD1,TRBJ1-6,TGTGCCAGCAGCCCAAGATGGACAGGGGATTCACCCCTCCACTTT,CASSPRWTGDSPLHF
TRBV2,NA,NA,TRBJ1-2,TGTGCCAGCAGTGAAAAAGGACACACCTCCTATGGCTACACCTTC,CASSEKGHTSYGYTF
TRBV7-9,NA,NA,TRBJ2-2,TGTGCCAGCAGCTTAAGTGACGGGAACACCGGGGAGCTGTTTTTT,CASSLSDGNTGELFF
TRBV2,NA,TRBD1,TRBJ2-7,TGTGCCACCAACGGAGACAGGGGGCCATACGAGCAGTACTTC,CATNGDRGPYEQYF
TRBV5-6,NA,TRBD1,TRBJ2-7,TGTGCCAGCAGCTTGTTGGGACAGGGGGCCTACGAGCAGTACTTC,CASSLLGQGAYEQYF
TRBV6-6,NA,TRBD1,TRBJ2-7,TGTGCCAGCAGTCCGACAGGGTTCTACGAGCAGTACTTC,CASSPTGFYEQYF
TRBV6-1,few,NA,TRBJ2-7,TGTGCCAGCAGTTCGGGACAAGAGTACTTC,CASSSGQEYF
TRBV19,NA,NA,TRBJ2-6,TGTGCCAGTCAGCGAGCAATGAGCGGGGGGGCCAACGTCCTGACTTTC,CASQRAMSGGANVLTF
TRBV7-9,medium-sized,TRBD1,TRBJ1-1,TGTGCCAGCAGCTTAGCGACAGGGAAGGCTTTCTTT,CASSLATGKAFF
TRBV7-2,few,NA,TRBJ2-7,TGTGCCAGCAGCACTTACGACCGCTACGAGCAGTACTTC,CASSTYDRYEQYF
TRBV2,NA,NA,TRBJ2-5,TGTGCCAGCAGTGAAGAGGGTCTAGGGACCCAGTACTTC,CASSEEGLGTQYF
TRBV19,few,TRBD2,TRBJ2-1,TGTGCCAGTAGTATAGCAGCGGGGGGGCCGGGGGATGAGCAGTTCTTC,CASSIAAGGPGDEQFF
TRBV5-5,NA,NA,TRBJ1-5,TGTGCCAGCAGCTTGGAAGGGACACCCAGCAATCAGCCCCAGCATTTT,CASSLEGTPSNQPQHF
TRBV5-1,NA,TRBD2,TRBJ2-2,TGCGCCAGCAGCTCAACTGGGACTAGCTCCGAGGAGCTGTTTTTT,CASSSTGTSSEELFF
TRBV7-9,few,TRBD1,TRBJ2-7,TGTGCCAGCAGCGGACAGGGTGGCGAGCAGTACTTC,CASSGQGGEQYF
TRBV29-1,NA,TRBD2,TRBJ2-1,TGCAGCGTTGAAGAGGCAGGGAGGGGCAATGAGCAGTTCTTC,CSVEEAGRGNEQFF
TRBV10-3,medium-sized,NA,TRBJ1-1,TGTGCCACCGTGTTGGGGTTTTTGGGGAACACTGAAGCTTTCTTT,CATVLGFLGNTEAFF
TRBV6-6,NA,NA,TRBJ1-6,TGTGCCAGCAGTGACAGAGATAATTCACCCCTCCACTTT,CASSDRDNSPLHF
TRBV5-1,NA,TRBD1,TRBJ2-7,TGCGCCAGCACCAGGGACAGGCTGTCCTACGAGCAGTACTTC,CASTRDRLSYEQYF
TRBV18,NA,NA,TRBJ1-5,TGTGCCAGCTCACCACCGGGGCAGGTGGGCAATCAGCCCCAGCATTTT,CASSPPGQVGNQPQHF
TRBV9,once,NA,TRBJ1-2,TGTGCCAGCAGCGTAGGACCGAGCTATGGCTACACCTTC,CASSVGPSYGYTF
TRBV11-3,NA,NA,TRBJ2-5,TGTGCCAGCAGCAGGACAGTCCAAGAGACCCAGTACTTC,CASSRTVQETQYF
TRBV21-1,NA,NA,TRBJ2-3,TGTGCCAGCAGCGTTAGGGATTTGTCGACTAGCGGAGCAGATACGCAGTATTTT,CASSVRDLSTSGADTQYF
TRBV5-1,NA,NA,TRBJ2-2,TGCGCCAGCAGCTTGGATGGCGCGGGGACGGTCACCGGGGAGCTGTTTTTT,CASSLDGAGTVTGELFF
TRBV5-1,NA,NA,TRBJ2-5,TGCGCCAGCAGCCCCGCAGGAGGTTCCTTCGAGACCCAGTACTTC,CASSPAGGSFETQYF
TRBV30,once,NA,TRBJ1-5,TGTGCCTGGAGCCCAGAGTTGGGGGCCAATCAGCCCCAGCATTTT,CAWSPELGANQPQHF
TRBV5-4,few,NA,TRBJ2-7,TGTGCCAGCAGCTTCTCTAGTCGCTACGAGCAGTACTTC,CASSFSSRYEQYF
TRBV10-2,NA,TRBD2,TRBJ2-3,TGCGCCAGCAGTACCATAGCGGGGGCCCATTGGAATACGCAGTATTTT,CASSTIAGAHWNTQYF
TRBV6-5,NA,TRBD1,TRBJ2-5,TGTGCCAGCAGCCACAGGGGACAGGGGGAGACCCAGTACTTC,CASSHRGQGETQYF